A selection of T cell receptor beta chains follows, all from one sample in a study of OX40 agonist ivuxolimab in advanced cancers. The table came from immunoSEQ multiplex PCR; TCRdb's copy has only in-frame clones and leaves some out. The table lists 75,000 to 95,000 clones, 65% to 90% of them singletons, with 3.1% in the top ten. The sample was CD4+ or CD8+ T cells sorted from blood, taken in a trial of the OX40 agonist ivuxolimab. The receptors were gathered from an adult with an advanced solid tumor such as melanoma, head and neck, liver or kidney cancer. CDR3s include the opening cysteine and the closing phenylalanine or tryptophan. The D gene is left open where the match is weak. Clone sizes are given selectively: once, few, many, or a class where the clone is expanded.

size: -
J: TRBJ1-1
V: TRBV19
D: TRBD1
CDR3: CASIMTGGMNTEAFF
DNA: TGTGCCAGTATCATGACAGGGGGCATGAACACTGAAGCTTTCTTT

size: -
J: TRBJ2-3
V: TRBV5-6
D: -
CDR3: CASTQWGSNTDTQYF
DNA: TGTGCCAGCACCCAGTGGGGATCTAACACAGATACGCAGTATTTT

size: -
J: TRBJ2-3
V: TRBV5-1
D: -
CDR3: CASSPGPTSTDTQYF
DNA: TGCGCCAGCAGCCCGGGCCCGACTAGCACAGATACGCAGTATTTT

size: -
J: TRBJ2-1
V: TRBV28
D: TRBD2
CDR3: CASRGREVPFF
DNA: TGTGCCAGCAGAGGGCGGGAGGTTCCGTTCTTC

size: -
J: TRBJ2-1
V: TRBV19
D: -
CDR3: CASRNRREFYNEQFF
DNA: TGTGCCAGTAGGAATCGCAGGGAGTTCTACAATGAGCAGTTCTTC

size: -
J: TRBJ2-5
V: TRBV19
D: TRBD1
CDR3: CASSRDGTGGQETQYF
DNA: TGTGCCAGTAGCAGGGATGGGACAGGGGGGCAAGAGACCCAGTACTTC

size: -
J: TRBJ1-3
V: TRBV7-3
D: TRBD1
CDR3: CASSLTPGGSGNTIYF
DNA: TGTGCCAGCAGCTTAACCCCAGGGGGCTCTGGAAACACCATATATTTT

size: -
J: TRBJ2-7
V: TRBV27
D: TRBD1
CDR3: CASSSPGQGYEQYF
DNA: TGTGCCAGCAGTTCCCCGGGACAGGGCTACGAGCAGTACTTC

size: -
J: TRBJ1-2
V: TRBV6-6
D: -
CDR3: CASSYGGVLGYGYTF
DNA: TGTGCCAGCAGTTACGGGGGCGTACTTGGCTATGGCTACACCTTC

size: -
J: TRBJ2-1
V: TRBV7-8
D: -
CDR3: CASSLTRGSNEQFF
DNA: TGTGCCAGCAGCTTAACACGAGGGTCCAATGAGCAGTTCTTC

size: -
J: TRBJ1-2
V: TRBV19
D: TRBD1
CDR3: CASSGQGTTNYGYTF
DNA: TGTGCCAGTTCCGGACAGGGGACCACTAACTATGGCTACACCTTC

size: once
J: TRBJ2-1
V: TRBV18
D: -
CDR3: CASSEAGEYGEQFF
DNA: TGTGCCAGCTCAGAGGCAGGGGAGTATGGTGAGCAGTTCTTC

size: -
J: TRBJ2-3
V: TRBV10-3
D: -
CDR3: CAISDRGVSDTQYF
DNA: TGTGCCATCAGTGATCGAGGGGTTTCAGATACGCAGTATTTT

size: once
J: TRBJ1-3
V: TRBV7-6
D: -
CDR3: CASSLAGAGNTIYF
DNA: TGTGCCAGCAGCTTAGCAGGGGCCGGAAACACCATATATTTT

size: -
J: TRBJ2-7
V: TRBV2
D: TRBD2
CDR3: CASTSGSSIEQYF
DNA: TGTGCCAGTACTAGCGGGAGCAGTATCGAGCAGTACTTC

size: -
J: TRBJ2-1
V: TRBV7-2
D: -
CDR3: CASSQTSNEQFF
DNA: TGTGCCAGCAGCCAAACTAGCAATGAGCAGTTCTTC

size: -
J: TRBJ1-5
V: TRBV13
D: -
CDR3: CASSLGGTRQPQHF
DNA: TGTGCCAGCAGCTTAGGGGGAACGCGGCAGCCCCAGCATTTT

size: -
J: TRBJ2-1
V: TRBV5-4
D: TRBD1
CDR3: CASSWGEKGQGKGFF
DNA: TGTGCCAGCAGCTGGGGGGAAAAAGGACAGGGAAAGGGGTTCTTC

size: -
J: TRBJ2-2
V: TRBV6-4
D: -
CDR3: CASSDSRGKNTGELFF
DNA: TGTGCCAGCAGTGACTCGAGGGGGAAGAACACCGGGGAGCTGTTTTTT

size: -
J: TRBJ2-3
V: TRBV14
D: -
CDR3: CASSLNINRYTQYF
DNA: TGTGCCAGCAGCCTTAACATAAACCGGTATACGCAGTATTTT

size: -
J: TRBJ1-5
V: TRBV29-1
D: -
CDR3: CSVTIYNSNQPQHF
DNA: TGCAGCGTTACCATATACAATAGCAATCAGCCCCAGCATTTT

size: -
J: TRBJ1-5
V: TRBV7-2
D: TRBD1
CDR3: CASRKTGGDQPQHF
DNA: TGTGCCAGCAGGAAAACAGGGGGCGATCAGCCCCAGCATTTT

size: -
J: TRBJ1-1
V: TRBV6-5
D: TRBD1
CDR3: CASRAGTANTEAFF
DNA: TGTGCCAGCAGGGCCGGGACAGCGAACACTGAAGCTTTCTTT

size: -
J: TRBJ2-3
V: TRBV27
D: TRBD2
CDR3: CAIRGGAFTDTQYF
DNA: TGTGCCATCCGCGGGGGGGCCTTTACAGATACGCAGTATTTT

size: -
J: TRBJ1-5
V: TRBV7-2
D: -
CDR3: CASSLDRVGDQPQHF
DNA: TGTGCCAGCAGCTTAGACAGGGTAGGGGATCAGCCCCAGCATTTT

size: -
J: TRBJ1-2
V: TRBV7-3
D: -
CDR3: CASSLSGQGTGYTF
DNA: TGTGCCAGCAGCTTAAGCGGCCAGGGGACTGGCTACACCTTC

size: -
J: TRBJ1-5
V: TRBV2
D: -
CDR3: CASSEARVAQHF
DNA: TGTGCCAGCAGTGAAGCACGGGTGGCCCAGCATTTT

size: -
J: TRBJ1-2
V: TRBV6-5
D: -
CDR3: CASSYVNSSPNYGYTF
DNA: TGTGCCAGCAGTTACGTGAACAGCTCCCCTAACTATGGCTACACCTTC

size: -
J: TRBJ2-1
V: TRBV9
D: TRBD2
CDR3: CASSVAGDYYNEQFF
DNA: TGTGCCAGCAGCGTAGCGGGGGACTACTACAATGAGCAGTTCTTC

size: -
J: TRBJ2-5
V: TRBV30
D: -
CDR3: CAWSVSSSYQETQYF
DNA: TGTGCCTGGAGTGTTTCTTCCTCGTACCAAGAGACCCAGTACTTC

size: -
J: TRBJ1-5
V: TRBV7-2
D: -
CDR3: CASSERGSIQPQHF
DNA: TGTGCCAGCAGCGAGCGGGGTTCTATTCAGCCCCAGCATTTT

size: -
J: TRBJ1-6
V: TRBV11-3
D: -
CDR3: CASSFSGTNSPLHF
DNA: TGTGCCAGCAGCTTTTCAGGGACTAATTCACCCCTCCACTTT

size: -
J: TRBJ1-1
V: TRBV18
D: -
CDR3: CASQQGQDTEAFF
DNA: TGTGCCAGCCAGCAGGGGCAGGACACTGAAGCTTTCTTT

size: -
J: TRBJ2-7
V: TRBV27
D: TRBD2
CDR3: CASRGLAGGYEQYF
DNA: TGTGCCAGCAGGGGACTAGCGGGAGGATACGAGCAGTACTTC

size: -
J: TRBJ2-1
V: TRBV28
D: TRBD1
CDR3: CASSLRTGIYNEQFF
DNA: TGTGCCAGCAGTTTAAGGACAGGGATCTACAATGAGCAGTTCTTC

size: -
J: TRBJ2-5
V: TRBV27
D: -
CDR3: CASSPRWGVGTQYF
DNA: TGTGCCAGCAGCCCCCGGTGGGGGGTAGGGACCCAGTACTTC

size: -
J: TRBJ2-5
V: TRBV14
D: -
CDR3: CASSQGQGGPQETQYF
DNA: TGTGCCAGCAGCCAGGGCCAGGGGGGACCTCAAGAGACCCAGTACTTC

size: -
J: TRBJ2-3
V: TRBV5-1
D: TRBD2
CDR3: CASSSLPNLAGAVTQYF
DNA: TGCGCCAGCAGCTCCTTACCGAATCTAGCGGGAGCAGTTACGCAGTATTTT

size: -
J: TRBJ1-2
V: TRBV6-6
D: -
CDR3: CASREQTFYGYTF
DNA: TGTGCCAGCAGGGAACAGACCTTCTATGGCTACACCTTC

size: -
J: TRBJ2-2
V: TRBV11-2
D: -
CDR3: CASSPNGANTGELFF
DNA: TGTGCCAGCAGCCCCAACGGGGCCAACACCGGGGAGCTGTTTTTT

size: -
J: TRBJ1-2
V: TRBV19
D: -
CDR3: CASSPHGAGYTF
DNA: TGTGCCAGTAGTCCGCACGGGGCGGGCTACACCTTC

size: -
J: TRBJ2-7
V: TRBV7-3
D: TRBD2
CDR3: CASLQLGLPYEQYF
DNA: TGTGCCAGCCTCCAACTGGGACTACCCTACGAGCAGTACTTC

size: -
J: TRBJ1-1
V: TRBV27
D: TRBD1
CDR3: CASSRGVNTEAFF
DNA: TGTGCCAGCAGCAGGGGGGTTAACACTGAAGCTTTCTTT

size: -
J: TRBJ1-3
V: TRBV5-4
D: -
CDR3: CASSIKSGNTIYF
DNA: TGTGCCAGCAGCATCAAATCGGGAAACACCATATATTTT

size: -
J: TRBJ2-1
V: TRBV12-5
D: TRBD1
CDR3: CASGPTGVSYNEQFF
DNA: TGTGCTAGTGGTCCTACAGGGGTCTCCTACAATGAGCAGTTCTTC

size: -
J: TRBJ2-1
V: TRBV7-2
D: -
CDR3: CASSPWADKGKRFF
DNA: TGTGCCAGCAGTCCTTGGGCGGACAAGGGTAAAAGGTTCTTC

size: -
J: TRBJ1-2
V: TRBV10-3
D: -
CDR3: CATEPAANYGYTF
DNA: TGTGCCACCGAACCGGCGGCTAACTATGGCTACACCTTC

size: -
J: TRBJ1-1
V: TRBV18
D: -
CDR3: CASSPPKTATLEAFF
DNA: TGTGCCAGCTCACCGCCCAAGACAGCAACATTAGAAGCTTTCTTT

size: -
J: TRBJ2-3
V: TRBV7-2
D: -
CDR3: CASSLDWGTDTQYF
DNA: TGTGCCAGCAGCTTGGACTGGGGCACAGATACGCAGTATTTT

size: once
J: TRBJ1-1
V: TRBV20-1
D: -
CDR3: CSARDYTEAFF
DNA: TGCAGTGCTAGAGATTACACTGAAGCTTTCTTT

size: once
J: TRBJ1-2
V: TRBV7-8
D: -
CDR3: CASRTANYGYTF
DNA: TGTGCCAGCAGAACCGCTAACTATGGCTACACCTTC

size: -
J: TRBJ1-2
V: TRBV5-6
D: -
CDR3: CASSLSGANYGYTF
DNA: TGTGCCAGCAGCTTGTCGGGGGCTAACTATGGCTACACCTTC

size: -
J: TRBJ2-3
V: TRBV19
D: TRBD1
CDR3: CASSPNLGQAKDTQYF
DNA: TGTGCCAGTAGTCCAAATTTAGGACAGGCGAAAGATACGCAGTATTTT

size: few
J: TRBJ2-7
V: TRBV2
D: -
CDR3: CASSETNYEQYF
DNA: TGTGCCAGCAGCGAGACCAACTACGAGCAGTACTTC

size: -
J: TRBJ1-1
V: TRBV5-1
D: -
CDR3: CASSHAGGTEAFF
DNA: TGCGCCAGCAGCCATGCAGGTGGGACTGAAGCTTTCTTT

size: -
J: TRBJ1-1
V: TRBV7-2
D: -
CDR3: CASSSGQNTEAFF
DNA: TGTGCCAGCAGCTCGGGACAGAACACTGAAGCTTTCTTT

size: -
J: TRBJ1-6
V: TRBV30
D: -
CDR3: CAWSVGHKGNSPLHF
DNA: TGTGCCTGGAGTGTGGGGCACAAGGGTAATTCACCCCTCCACTTT